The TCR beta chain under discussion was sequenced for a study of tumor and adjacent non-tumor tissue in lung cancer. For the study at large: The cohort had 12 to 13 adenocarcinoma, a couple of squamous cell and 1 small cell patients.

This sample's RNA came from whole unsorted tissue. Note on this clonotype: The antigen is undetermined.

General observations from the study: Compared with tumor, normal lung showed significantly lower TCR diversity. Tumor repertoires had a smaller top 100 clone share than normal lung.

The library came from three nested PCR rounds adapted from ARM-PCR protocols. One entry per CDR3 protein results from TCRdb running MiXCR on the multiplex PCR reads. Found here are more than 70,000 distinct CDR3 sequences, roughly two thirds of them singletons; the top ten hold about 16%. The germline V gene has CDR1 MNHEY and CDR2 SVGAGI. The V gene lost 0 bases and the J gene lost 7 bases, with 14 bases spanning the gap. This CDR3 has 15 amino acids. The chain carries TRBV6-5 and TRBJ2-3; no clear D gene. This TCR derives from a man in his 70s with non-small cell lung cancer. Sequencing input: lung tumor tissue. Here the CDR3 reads CASSYSVASANTQYF. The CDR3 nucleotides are TGTGCCAGCAGTTACTCGGTGGCATCGGCAAATACGCAGTATTTT.